A single sample is the source of the 28 T cell receptor beta chains below, sequenced in a study of patients and donors after allogeneic stem cell transplantation. MiXCR, applied by TCRdb to the RT-PCR reads, yields one record per CDR3 protein. This sample has 150,000 to 200,000 distinct CDR3 sequences, with approximately 28% found just once. Sequencing was carried out using blood, either unsorted or a sorted T cell fraction (not recorded which). These receptors were collected from a human donor who was either an allogeneic HSCT recipient or a stem cell or donor lymphocyte infusion donor (not recorded which). It is not recorded whose cells these are; they may come from a transplant donor.

This chain joins TRBV6-5 and TRBJ2-3, with 9 nucleotides matching TRBD1. The CDR3 runs 13 residues. Trimming removed 6 bases from V and 4 bases from J; junction bases left unmatched: 2. Germline V CDR1 and CDR2: MNHEY, SVGAGI. The CDR3 loop reads CASRRTGADTQYF. In nucleotides, the CDR3 is TGTGCCAGCAGAAGGACAGGGGCAGATACGCAGTATTTT.

This clonotype was recorded a few times. CDR3 coding DNA: TGTGCCAGCTCACCCCCCTCGGGGATGAACACTGAAGCTTTCTTT. It translates to CASSPPSGMNTEAFF. J is TRBJ1-1 and V is TRBV18; unclear D gene. CDR1 KGHSH and CDR2 LQKENI come from the germline V gene. CDR3 length: 15 amino acids. Trimming cost V 3 bases and J 0 bases, with 11 bases left between them.

This clonotype appeared a few times. This chain joins TRBV20-1 and TRBJ2-1; D remains unclear. Per germline, CDR1 DFQATT and CDR2 SNEGSKA (reference sequence). Trimming stripped 4 bases from V and 10 bases from J, with 14 bases between. This CDR3 spans 12 amino acids. The CDR3 DNA is TGCAGTGCTACCCAGGCAGGACGGGAGCAGTTCTTC. Translating gives CSATQAGREQFF.

This clonotype was picked up many times. V and J are TRBV4-2 and TRBJ1-5; D is undetermined. CDR1 is LGHNA and CDR2 is YNFKEQ in the germline V gene. This CDR3 region has 13 residues. V was cut by 0 bases and J by 5 bases, with 5 bases left in between. The CDR3 sequence: CASSQERDQPQHF. CDR3 coding DNA: TGTGCCAGCAGCCAAGAAAGGGATCAGCCCCAGCATTTT.

This clonotype was picked up many times. The chain employs TRBV11-2 and TRBJ1-2, with 7 bases aligning to TRBD1. V lost 5 bases and J lost 4; bases outside the gene matches: 13. The germline V gene encodes CDR1 SGHAT and CDR2 FQNNGV. CDR3 size: 16 residues. The CDR3 nucleotides are TGTGCCAGCAGCGCGGACTCCGACGGGACAGTCTATGGCTACACCTTC. Its translation is CASSADSDGTVYGYTF.

The chain recombines TRBV5-1 with TRBJ1-1, with D hard to call. CDR3 length: 15 residues. The V gene lost 0 bases and the J gene lost 1 base, with 10 bases spanning the gap. The germline V gene encodes CDR1 SGHRS and CDR2 YFSETQ. The CDR3 DNA reads as TGCGCCAGCAGCTTGGTGTGGGCCCAGAACACTGAAGCTTTCTTT. Translating gives CASSLVWAQNTEAFF.

The CDR3: CASRGGTSGSFAYEQYF. CDR3 sequence (DNA): TGTGCCAGCAGAGGGGGGACTAGCGGGAGTTTCGCGTACGAGCAGTACTTC. The gene calls are TRBV6-1 and TRBJ2-7, with TRBD2 identical over 14 bases. CDR1 MNHNS and CDR2 SASEGT come from the germline V gene. V dropped 6 bases and J dropped 4; count of bases not matched to a gene: 11. CDR3 length equals 17 residues.

The chain has TRBV3-1 and TRBJ2-5; TRBD1 or TRBD2 may be the D gene (5 bases each). The germline V and J ends were trimmed by 7 bases and 5 bases, with 20 bases remaining between them. The CDR3 runs 15 residues. Germline CDR1 is LGHDT and CDR2 is YNNKEL (reference sequence). CDR3 DNA: TGTGCCAGCACGCCTATCGCTGGCAGGGAGGAGACCCAGTACTTC. Protein sequence: CASTPIAGREETQYF.

CDR3 DNA: TGTGCCAGCAGTGAACGTCGGGACAGTTCCAGGGCCCAGTACTTC. It encodes CASSERRDSSRAQYF. The chain recombines TRBV2 with TRBJ2-5; 7 bases fit TRBD1. The CDR3 loop spans 15 amino acids. Trimming cost V 2 bases and J 9 bases; bases outside gene matches: 12. Germline V gene lookup returns CDR1 SNHLY and CDR2 FYNNEI.

The chain is built from TRBV9 and TRBJ2-2; no reliable D call. With 5 bases removed from V and 8 bases from J, the gap between germline ends came to 13 bases. Per germline, CDR1 SGDLS and CDR2 YYNGEE. The CDR3 sequence is 13 residues long. In DNA, the CDR3 is TGTGCCAGCAGACTTGGAAGTCTGGGGGAGCTGTTTTTT. This encodes CASRLGSLGELFF.

This clonotype was seen more than once but under ten times. The rearrangement links TRBV29-1 to TRBJ2-5; 7 positions match TRBD1. The CDR3 length is 13 residues. CDR1 and CDR2 from the germline V gene are SQVTM and ANQGSEA. Trimming took 4 bases from V and 2 from J; bases not matched to a gene: 4. For the CDR3, the DNA is TGCAGCGTTGTTGGGACAGCTCAAGAGACCCAGTACTTC. The encoded protein is CSVVGTAQETQYF.

The V call is TRBV19, the J call TRBJ1-2, with D possibly TRBD1 on 6 matching bases. The CDR3 has 14 residues. The V gene's germline CDR1 is LNHDA and CDR2 SQIVND (reference sequence). V gave up 5 bases and J gave up 4 bases, with 14 bases separating them. The CDR3 is CASSPGARGYGYTF. CDR3 in DNA: TGTGCCAGTAGTCCAGGGGCGAGGGGCTATGGCTACACCTTC.

The chain joins TRBV3-1 to TRBJ2-1, with D unresolved. Trimming took 1 base from V and 9 from J, leaving 10 bases between them. Germline lookup yields CDR1 LGHDT and CDR2 YNNKEL (reference sequence). The CDR3 has 13 residues. The CDR3 is CASSQVANGEQFF. CDR3 DNA: TGTGCCAGCAGCCAAGTGGCTAACGGTGAGCAGTTCTTC.

The gene calls are TRBV12-3 or TRBV12-4 and TRBJ2-2; D tentatively fits TRBD1 or TRBD2 (5 bases each). Trimming pared 1 base from V and 8 bases from J, leaving 8 bases between. The CDR3 is 13 residues long. The CDR3 sequence: CASSLGGDGELFF. Here the CDR3 DNA reads TGTGCCAGCAGTTTAGGAGGGGATGGGGAGCTGTTTTTT.

This clonotype was observed a few times. The chain uses TRBV4-1 and TRBJ1-5; perhaps TRBD1 as D (5 bases). The CDR3 has 15 residues. CDR1 and CDR2 from the germline V gene are MGHRA and YSYEKL. The V and J ends lost 1 base and 8 bases respectively, with 15 bases between them. CDR3: CASSQVRGADEPQHF. DNA of the CDR3: TGCGCCAGCAGCCAAGTTCGTGGGGCAGACGAGCCCCAGCATTTT.

This clonotype has just a few counts. The chain combines TRBV6-5 with TRBJ1-1; D call uncertain. Germline values: CDR1 MNHEY, CDR2 SVGAGI. This CDR3 has 13 residues. Deletions cut 11 bases from V and 1 base from J, with 14 bases between. CDR3: CAAGGSGNTEAFF. In DNA, the CDR3 is TGTGCCGCTGGAGGGTCTGGGAACACTGAAGCTTTCTTT.

The gene calls are TRBV6-6 and TRBJ2-5, with 7 bases matching TRBD1. V lost 6 bases and J lost 1; bases outside the gene matches: 5. The CDR3 is made up of 14 amino acids. Germline V gene data show CDR1 as MNHNY and CDR2 as SVGAGI (reference sequence). The CDR3 bases are TGTGCCAGCAGCCACAGGGGCGGCCAAGAGACCCAGTACTTC. This sequence encodes CASSHRGGQETQYF.

The chain is built from TRBV12-3 or TRBV12-4 and TRBJ2-7; no definite D call. This CDR3 contains 11 residues. Trimming removed 10 bases at V and 5 bases at J, with 12 bases between. The CDR3 loop reads CATKRAHEQYF. In nucleotides, the CDR3 is TGTGCCACTAAAAGGGCCCACGAGCAGTACTTC.

The CDR3: CSARDRSTDTQYF. The CDR3 coding sequence is TGCAGTGCTAGAGATCGGAGCACAGATACGCAGTATTTT. This chain joins TRBV20-1 and TRBJ2-3; D ambiguous. Germline V gene data show CDR1 as DFQATT and CDR2 as SNEGSKA (reference sequence). The CDR3 runs 13 residues. Deletions cut 0 bases from V and 0 bases from J, with 4 bases between.

The V gene is TRBV28, the J gene TRBJ1-2; perhaps TRBD1 as D (5 bases). V shed 5 bases and J shed 5 bases, with 9 bases lying between them. This CDR3 comprises 12 residues. The germline V gene has CDR1 MDHEN and CDR2 SYDVKM. The CDR3 nucleotides are TGTGCCAGCAGTACAGGTTTTTATGGCTACACCTTC. Protein sequence: CASSTGFYGYTF.

This clonotype was observed a few times. The chain is built from TRBV10-1 and TRBJ2-7, with D tentatively TRBD2 (5 bases). The CDR3 sequence is 16 residues long. V lost 6 bases, J lost 0 bases, and 18 bases lay in between. CDR1 and CDR2 from the germline V gene are WNHNN and SYGVQD (reference sequence). The CDR3 loop is CASSFYADLFSYEQYF. In DNA form, the CDR3 reads TGCGCCAGCAGCTTCTACGCGGACTTATTCTCCTACGAGCAGTACTTC.

Only a few counts were recorded for this clonotype. The chain links TRBV12-3 or TRBV12-4 to TRBJ1-2; D call uncertain. The V gene lost 4 bases and the J gene lost 3 bases, with 15 bases spanning the gap. CDR3 length: 15 amino acids. The CDR3 is CASSSGLRIDYGYTF. DNA for the CDR3: TGTGCCAGCAGTTCTGGACTCCGTATAGACTATGGCTACACCTTC.

This sequence joins TRBV29-1 and TRBJ2-3, with 10 bases fitting TRBD1. V lost 6 bases and J lost 7; bases outside the gene matches: 4. CDR1 SQVTM and CDR2 ANQGSEA come from the germline V gene. CDR3 size: 12 residues. The CDR3 region is CSVRQGANTQYF. The CDR3 nucleotides are TGCAGCGTCCGACAGGGGGCTAATACGCAGTATTTT.

The CDR3 protein is CASGASNTEAFF. CDR3 nucleotide sequence: TGTGCCAGCGGGGCCAGTAACACTGAAGCTTTCTTT. This chain connects TRBV6-2 or TRBV6-3 to TRBJ1-1; tentatively, D is TRBD1 (5 bases). V was pared by 8 bases and J by 2 bases, with 9 bases between. The CDR3 extends over 12 amino acids. CDR1 and CDR2 from the germline V gene are MNHEY and SVGEGT.

V and J are TRBV6-2 or TRBV6-3 and TRBJ2-7, with TRBD1 matching over 10 bases. J lost 6 bases, V lost 11 bases, and 10 bases had no gene match. The CDR3 contains 13 residues. Germline values: CDR1 MNHEY, CDR2 SVGEGT. CDR3 nucleotides: TGTGCCGCCCGGGGACAGGGGAGGCTCGAGCAGTACTTC. This translates into CAARGQGRLEQYF.

This clonotype was recorded at least ten times. The chain combines TRBV7-6 with TRBJ1-6, with D tentatively TRBD1 (5 bases). Trimming pared 8 bases from V and 8 bases from J, leaving 16 bases between. Germline V gene data show CDR1 as SGHVS and CDR2 as FNYEAQ. The CDR3 has 14 residues. The CDR3 nucleotides read TGTGCCAGCGATGGGGCTTACCCCTATTCACCCCTCCACTTT. It specifies CASDGAYPYSPLHF.

This clonotype was seen only a few times. The chain is built from TRBV30 and TRBJ1-6; no clear D. The CDR3 totals 13 residues. The germline V and J ends were trimmed by 2 bases and 3 bases, with 5 bases remaining between them. Germline V CDR1 and CDR2: GTSNPN, SVGIG (reference sequence). The CDR3 DNA reads TGTGCCTGGAGTCCGGACTATAATTCACCCCTCCACTTT. Translating it yields CAWSPDYNSPLHF.

The chain combines TRBV6-5 with TRBJ2-7, with D unresolved. Germline V gives CDR1 MNHEY, CDR2 SVGAGI. The CDR3 consists of 14 residues. Trimming left V 2 bases short and J 3 bases short, with 11 bases between. The CDR3 DNA reads TGTGCCAGCAGTTACGCCCCTAATTTCTACGAGCAGTACTTC. This sequence encodes CASSYAPNFYEQYF.